A single sample is the source of the 15 T cell receptor beta chains below, sequenced in a study of response to subunit inactivated influenza vaccine. One entry per CDR3 protein, called by TCRdb with MiXCR from the RT-PCR reads. The sample carries about 540,000 distinct CDR3 sequences, 14% recorded once. The starting material was PBMCs from blood, obtained 12 days after vaccination. All receptors come from a man aged 50-59 years who received an inactivated influenza vaccine.

V usage is TRBV11-1 and J usage is TRBJ2-5; D is perhaps TRBD1 or TRBD2 (9 bases each). V lost 2 bases and J lost 5, with 27 bases in between. In germline, CDR1 is SGHAT, CDR2 FQDESV (reference sequence). The CDR3 covers 19 residues. The CDR3 DNA follows: TGTGCCAGCAGCTTATATCTCGGGACAGGGCTAGCGGGACGGGAGACCCAGTACTTC. This gives the protein CASSLYLGTGLAGRETQYF.

In its sample, this clonotype was seen a few times. The chain is built from TRBV20-1 and TRBJ2-1; no definite D call. There are 15 residues in the CDR3. Germline CDR1 is DFQATT and CDR2 is SNEGSKA (reference sequence). V lost 0 bases and J 0 bases, leaving 9 bases between the germline ends. In nucleotides, the CDR3 is TGCAGTGCTAGAGATGGCCAGAGCTCCTACAATGAGCAGTTCTTC. Translated, it gives CSARDGQSSYNEQFF.

The sample holds many counts of this clonotype. The genes are TRBV7-2 and TRBJ1-1; D gene ambiguous. The CDR3 sequence is 12 residues long. V lost 4 bases, J lost 11 bases, and 14 bases lay in between. The germline gives CDR1 SGHTA, CDR2 FQGNSA. CDR3 region: CASSSGWVPAFF. The CDR3 DNA reads as TGTGCCAGCAGCTCGGGTTGGGTTCCCGCTTTCTTT.

This clonotype was counted at least ten times. CDR3 DNA: TGTGCCAGCAGCCAAGTGACTGACAGGGGGTGGTATGGCTACACCTTC. Amino acid sequence: CASSQVTDRGWYGYTF. This sequence joins TRBV4-2 and TRBJ1-2, with 9 bases identical to TRBD1. Trimming took 1 base from V and 5 from J; bases not matched to a gene: 8. The germline gives CDR1 LGHNA, CDR2 YNFKEQ. This CDR3 region has 16 residues.

There are a few counts of this clonotype. This chain connects TRBV6-1 to TRBJ2-3; 10 nucleotides agree with TRBD1. V lost 5 bases to trimming and J lost 2 bases; unmatched junction nucleotides: 10. The V gene's germline CDR1 is MNHNS and CDR2 SASEGT. The CDR3 totals 17 residues. CDR3 in amino acids: CASSPQTGGHYTDTQYF. Written as DNA, the CDR3 is TGTGCCAGCAGTCCCCAGACAGGGGGCCACTACACAGATACGCAGTATTTT.

The rearrangement joins TRBV12-3 or TRBV12-4 to TRBJ2-3, with 7 bases aligning to TRBD2. This CDR3 region has 12 residues. Germline trimming cut 5 bases from V and 12 bases from J; bases unmatched to any gene: 8. This CDR3 is CASSPPGLSQYF. The CDR3 DNA is TGTGCCAGCAGTCCCCCGGGACTATCCCAGTATTTT.

This chain's CDR3 is CASTRTGANPGELFF. The CDR3 DNA follows: TGCGCCAGCACTCGGACAGGGGCAAATCCCGGGGAGCTGTTTTTT. V is TRBV5-1 and J is TRBJ2-2; 9 nucleotides match TRBD1. Trimming cost V 6 bases and J 6 bases; bases outside gene matches: 9. Germline V CDR1 and CDR2: SGHRS, YFSETQ. This CDR3 has 15 amino acids.

This sequence joins TRBV6-2 or TRBV6-3 and TRBJ2-5; TRBD2 agrees at 7 bases. The CDR3 has 15 amino acids. V dropped 6 bases and J dropped 2; count of bases not matched to a gene: 9. Germline loops: CDR1 MNHEY, CDR2 SVGEGT. This CDR3 reads CASSKSPGLQETQYF. The CDR3 region has the DNA TGTGCCAGCAGCAAAAGTCCGGGACTACAAGAGACCCAGTACTTC.

The chain has TRBV20-1 and TRBJ1-1; D might be TRBD1 (6 bases). The CDR3 contains 14 residues. Trimming shortened V by 3 bases and J by 1 base, and 12 bases separated the two germline ends. Germline-derived CDR1 and CDR2 are DFQATT and SNEGSKA (reference sequence). The CDR3 here is CSARRGGPNTEAFF. Here the CDR3 DNA reads TGCAGTGCTAGGAGGGGGGGACCGAACACTGAAGCTTTCTTT.

The chain couples TRBV4-1 to TRBJ2-3, with a tentative D call TRBD1 (5 bases). This CDR3 is built from 14 residues. The germline V gene encodes CDR1 MGHRA and CDR2 YSYEKL. V gave up 1 base and J gave up 1 base, with 6 bases separating them. This CDR3 reads CASSQGRGTDTQYF. DNA of the CDR3: TGCGCCAGCAGCCAAGGCAGGGGCACAGATACGCAGTATTTT.

There are a few counts of this clonotype. The chain joins TRBV7-2 to TRBJ1-2; 7 bases align to TRBD1. Germline V gene data show CDR1 as SGHTA and CDR2 as FQGNSA. V was clipped by 3 bases and J by 7 bases; unmatched bases: 11. This CDR3 has 15 residues. CDR3 region: CASSLLIDRDGGYTF. For the CDR3, the DNA is TGTGCCAGCAGCTTGCTGATTGACAGGGACGGTGGCTACACCTTC. Complete variable domain (other parts from reference TRBV7-2 and TRBJ1-2): GAGVSQSPSNKVTEKGKDVELRCDPISGHTALYWYRQSLGQGLEFLIYFQGNSAPDKSGLPSDRFSAERTGGSVSTLTIQRTQQEDSAVYLCASSLLIDRDGGYTFGSGTRLTVV.

The chain uses TRBV20-1 and TRBJ1-6, with 7 bases lining up with TRBD1. CDR1 DFQATT and CDR2 SNEGSKA come from the germline V gene (reference sequence). V lost 3 bases and J lost 6; bases outside the gene matches: 8. This CDR3 comprises 15 residues. In DNA, the CDR3 is TGCAGTGCTAGTAAGCCGGGACAGCTTAATTCACCCCTCCACTTT. Translating gives CSASKPGQLNSPLHF.

The V and J genes are TRBV20-1 and TRBJ1-1; D unclear. This CDR3 contains 13 residues. V shed 4 bases and J shed 0 bases, with 9 bases lying between them. The V gene's germline CDR1 is DFQATT and CDR2 SNEGSKA (reference sequence). DNA of the CDR3: TGCAGTGCTAAGAGGGAGGTGAACACTGAAGCTTTCTTT. Its protein is CSAKREVNTEAFF.

This clonotype was seen a handful of times. This rearrangement joins TRBV6-5 to TRBJ2-7, with unresolved D. Trimming stripped 0 bases from V and 4 bases from J, with 7 bases between. This CDR3 is built from 13 residues. Germline CDR1 MNHEY, CDR2 SVGAGI. In nucleotides, the CDR3 is TGTGCCAGCAGTTACTCAGCATTGTACGAGCAGTACTTC. Its translation is CASSYSALYEQYF.

The V call is TRBV28, the J call TRBJ2-6; the match to TRBD1 covers 8 bases. V shed 6 bases and J 0 bases; nucleotides not matched to a gene: 1. Germline V gene sequence: CDR1 MDHEN, CDR2 SYDVKM. The CDR3 is 15 amino acids. The CDR3 reads CASRGQGSGANVLTF. CDR3 DNA: TGTGCCAGCAGAGGACAGGGCTCTGGGGCCAACGTCCTGACTTTC.